This T cell receptor (beta chain) was found in a study of blood T cell repertoires in COVID-19. In the source study's methods: Amplified reference gene primers provided the basis for estimating nucleated cell counts. This table comes from immunoSEQ multiplex PCR, and its TCRdb copy is limited to in-frame clones, with some not included. V and J calls and clone size are as listed in that table; D and trimming were resolved from the DNA. This sample has 100,000 to 120,000 clones, with 85% found just once. V was trimmed by 0 bases and J by 1 base, leaving 7 bases between them. CDR1 SGHNT and CDR2 YYREEE come from the germline V gene (reference sequence). This CDR3 region has 14 residues.

The receptor was derived from a man in his fifties or sixties with acute or convalescent COVID-19. This chain joins TRBV5-4 and TRBJ1-1; D is ambiguous. The sample was peripheral blood. The CDR3 loop reads CASSLGQKNTEAFF. The CDR3 coding sequence is TGTGCCAGCAGCTTGGGCCAGAAGAACACTGAAGCTTTCTTT.